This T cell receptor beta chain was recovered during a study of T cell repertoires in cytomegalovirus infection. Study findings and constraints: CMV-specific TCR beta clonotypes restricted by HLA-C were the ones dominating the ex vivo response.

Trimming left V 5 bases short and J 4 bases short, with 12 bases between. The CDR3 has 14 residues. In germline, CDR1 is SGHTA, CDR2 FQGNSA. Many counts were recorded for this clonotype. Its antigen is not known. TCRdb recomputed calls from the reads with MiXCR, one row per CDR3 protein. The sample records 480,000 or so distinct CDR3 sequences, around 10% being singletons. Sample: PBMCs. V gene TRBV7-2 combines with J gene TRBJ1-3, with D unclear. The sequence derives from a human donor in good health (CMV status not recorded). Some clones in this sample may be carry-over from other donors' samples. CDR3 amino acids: CASSLSLQGNTIYF. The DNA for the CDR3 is TGTGCCAGCAGCCTCTCGTTACAGGGAAACACCATATATTTT.